These T cell receptor beta chains were read from a single sample in a study of cytomegalovirus exposure and HLA in healthy donors. Generated by immunoSEQ multiplex PCR, the TCRdb table keeps only in-frame clones and is missing some. The sample holds approximately 150,000 clones, around four fifths seen once. The sample comprised PBMCs. The source is a man between 45 and 60 years old in good health and CMV-seropositive. CDR3s include the opening cysteine and the closing phenylalanine or tryptophan. Clone size is shown for a subset of rows, as once, few, many or a class of expanded clone.

>16|TRBJ2-5|NA|TRBV7-2
CASSSSGARRSETQYF
>16|TRBJ2-1|NA|TRBV27
CASSLSSSGSYNEQFF
>15|TRBJ2-1|NA|TRBV25-1
CASSGAGRRHNEQFF
>12|TRBJ2-5|NA|TRBV10-3
CAISVTGETQYF
>11|TRBJ2-1|NA|TRBV2
CASIARGEQFF
>13|TRBJ1-2|NA|TRBV18
CASSPNTDSGYTF
>16|TRBJ2-7|NA|TRBV6-1
CASSGARTGGAYEQYF
>15|TRBJ1-6|NA|TRBV5-1
CASSSTAVNNSPLHF
>13|TRBJ1-2|NA|TRBV5-4
CASSLQGARGYTF
>16|TRBJ2-3|once|TRBV9
CASSVGRGAGTDTQYF
>17|TRBJ1-5|NA|TRBV5-5
CASSRTWETGSNQPQHF
>13|TRBJ2-1|NA|TRBV9
CASSVGLANEQFF
>15|TRBJ1-3|once|TRBV28
CASSSGQSPGNTIYF
>15|TRBJ1-3|NA|TRBV30
CAWSVRRSTGNTIYF
>15|TRBJ1-5|NA|TRBV10-2
CASQRDNPRNQPQHF
>13|TRBJ2-1|NA|TRBV7-3
CASSPGQNNEQFF
>13|TRBJ1-2|NA|TRBV28
CASSSDRGYGYTF
>13|TRBJ1-2|NA|TRBV2
CASSWTGQGGYTF
>13|TRBJ1-3|NA|TRBV19
CASIPEPGNTIYF
>15|TRBJ2-7|NA|TRBV9
CASSAGTGISYEQYF
>12|TRBJ2-1|once|TRBV19
CASSRDFNEQFF
>13|TRBJ2-7|NA|TRBV28
CASHYGGGYEQYF
>14|NA|NA|TRBV29-1
CSVVGTAITYEQYF
>14|TRBJ2-2|NA|TRBV5-6
CASSPRVGGGELFF
>16|TRBJ2-1|NA|TRBV9
CASSAGTSGRASEQFF
>15|TRBJ2-7|few|TRBV2
CASRAGSGGDYEQYF
>15|TRBJ2-6|NA|TRBV6-5
CASRLLRAGANVLTF
>14|TRBJ2-5|NA|TRBV2
CASSGAGGTETQYF
>15|TRBJ2-3|NA|TRBV6-4
CASSSGTSGTDTQYF
>19|TRBJ2-4|once|TRBV4-3
CASSQRLAGGPGGKNIQYF
>15|TRBJ2-5|NA|TRBV29-1
CSVELFGQGQETQYF
>16|TRBJ2-3|NA|TRBV11-2
CASSTSSGTSTDTQYF